Sequencing of this TCR beta chain was carried out in a study of graft-versus-host responses after intestinal transplantation (dated by TCRdb to 2020 to 2022). Some background on the complete study: Recipients received multivisceral, liver-intestinal, or isolated intestinal transplants. All recipients received anti-thymocyte globulin induction followed by maintenance tacrolimus and steroids for roughly 3 years. Graft-versus-host and host-versus-graft alloreactive T cell clones were tracked in the graft, circulation and bone marrow after intestinal transplantation using bulk TCR-beta CDR3 sequencing. Alloreactive clones were identified by sequencing pre-transplant mixed lymphocyte reaction products and comparing these products with unstimulated pre-transplant donor and recipient T cells. The cohort enrolled approximately 24 intestinal transplant recipients including one retransplant, and a few patients lacking pretransplant specimens were excluded. Donor T cell macrochimerism was defined as a peak of at least 4% donor T cells among recipient peripheral blood mononuclear cells. Samples from a few later patients were sequenced in-house on an Illumina MiSeq with MiXCR processing rather than by the commercial service. Broad study findings and their caveats: GvH clones were found in recipient bone marrow, and some of the GvH clones appeared earlier in ileal mucosa or blood, which is consistent with an intestinal mucosal origin. Early after transplant, peak levels of circulating GvH clones were associated with declines in HvG clones. The relatively low number and heterogeneity of intestinal transplant patients limited the conclusions. High GvH to HvG T cell clonal ratios were observed in the allografts of patients with donor T cell macrochimerism.

The method behind the library was the immunoSEQ multiplex PCR assay. For most patients, genomic DNA was isolated using the Qiagen DNeasy Blood and Tissue Kit and was shipped frozen to Adaptive Biotechnologies for TCR sequencing. For most patients, high-throughput TCR-beta CDR3 sequencing of genomic DNA was performed by Adaptive Biotechnologies. In the paper's pipeline: Adaptive's ImmunoSEQ software supplied the TCR sequencing data for around 17 patients, while MiXCR and VDJtools were used to process a few other patients. To correct CD4 versus CD8 sorting errors, sequences present in both subsets at a frequency ratio below 5:1 were removed. CDR3 nucleotide sequences shared between donor and recipient were removed because the origin of such sequences could not be assigned. To be classed as alloreactive, a clone needed at least 2-fold expansion over unstimulated cells and a minimum CFSE-low frequency of 0.002% (template counts) or 0.001% (read counts). Clones detected in sequenced pre-transplant spleen, lymph node, or MLR CFSE-low populations of the donor or recipient were defined as mappable. Cumulative frequency of alloreactive clones was calculated as a percentage of all sequences weighted by copy number. In TCRdb, the immuneACCESS table is reduced to in-frame sequences with V and J assigned. These tables do not hold every clone; where another copy was compared, an unresolved V gene accounts for under half, and the others remain unexplained. V and J calls and clone size are those listed in that table; D and trimming were worked out from the DNA. Present in this sample are 60,000 to 65,000 clones, around nine tenths of which were seen just once. The biggest ten clones account for roughly 1.5% of the sample.

Interpreted using the paper, the time point label stands for: cells obtained before transplantation from donor or recipient. CD3+CD4+ and CD3+CD8+ populations were FACS-sorted from unstimulated pre-transplant donor and recipient cells taken from spleen or lymph nodes. Regarding this clone: The antigen it binds to is not known. No much larger clone exists at a distance of one base, and base qualities are not known.

For CDR1 and CDR2, the germline V gene (reference sequence) lists GTSNPN and SVGIG. From V the trimming removes 1 base and from J it removes 2 bases, while the gene matches leave 8 bases of the junction unaccounted for. The CDR3 runs 18 residues from the cysteine to the phenylalanine. Only the CDR3 part of the read is kept: 54 bases, read in frame from the first base. The sequence was collected from a human donor who was the organ donor for an intestinal transplant. This material consisted of unstimulated CD8+ T cells sorted from spleen or lymph node cells, taken before transplant. The chain is encoded by TRBV30 joined to TRBJ2-3; 14 bases in the junction line up with TRBD2. CDR3 protein: CAWSDGTSGSIFTDTQYF. The DNA sequence is TGTGCCTGGAGTGACGGGACTAGCGGGAGTATATTCACAGATACGCAGTATTTT.